This T cell receptor (beta chain) is from a study of early T cells in non-severe SARS-CoV-2 infection. Study outcomes and limitations: Clonotype matching in VDJdb favored anti-spike CD8 responses and did not capture private and CD4 specificities.

This CDR3 is built from 15 residues. This clonotype came up many times. Its cognate antigen is unknown. Individual cDNA molecules received unique molecular identifiers during library preparation. TCRdb re-derived calls from the 5' RACE reads in MiXCR, one entry per CDR3 protein. This sample has 50,000 to 80,000 distinct CDR3 sequences, with more than 7% found just once. Sample: whole blood, taken at baseline. This sequence joins TRBV21-1 and TRBJ2-5; TRBD1 was called by the table and not checked on the DNA. TRBV21-1 has pseudogene status. This receptor was obtained from an adult who was a healthcare worker with PCR-confirmed SARS-CoV-2 infection or an uninfected control (not recorded which). For the CDR3, the DNA is TGTGCCAGCAGCAACGAGGGAGCGCTTCAAGAGACCCAGTACTTC. Its translation: CASSNEGALQETQYF.